The 29 T cell receptor beta chains below come from one sample, sequenced in a study of CXCR3-negative and CXCR3-positive naive CD8 T cells. UMI labels and 5' RACE were used to prepare the TRB cDNA libraries. Using the 5' RACE reads, TCRdb records one entry per CDR3 protein without DNA. The sample includes tens of thousands of distinct CDR3 sequences. The sample consisted of naive CXCR3- CD8+ T cells from blood. The subset was: CD45RO-CCR7+CD27+CD95- naive CD8+ T cells lacking CXCR3 (TNR3-). The receptors were sampled from a human donor in good health. Some clones in this sample may be carry-over from other donors' samples.

The chain employs TRBV7-6 and TRBJ2-7; the TRBD2 assignment by TCRdb is unverifiable without DNA. The CDR3 has 15 amino acids. Germline-derived CDR1 and CDR2 are SGHVS and FNYEAQ. The CDR3 reads CASSQLAGGSYEQYF. The entire variable domain, with the rest obtained from reference TRBV7-6 and TRBJ2-7, is as follows: GAGVSQSPRYKVTKRGQDVALRCDPISGHVSLYWYRQALGQGPEFLTYFNYEAQQDKSGLPNDRFSAERPEGSISTLTIQRTEQRDSAMYRCASSQLAGGSYEQYFGPGTRLTVT.

The chain joins TRBV14 to TRBJ2-5; the D call of TRBD1 rests on TCRdb alone, since no DNA is present to check it. This CDR3 has 17 residues. Germline V gene sequence: CDR1 SGHDN, CDR2 FVKESK. CDR3: CASSQDGFDAWGETQYF.

The rearrangement uses TRBV28 and TRBJ1-5. The length of the CDR3 is 14 residues. Germline CDR1 MDHEN, CDR2 SYDVKM. The CDR3 region is CASIRFLGNQPQHF.

The chain combines TRBV4-3 with TRBJ2-7; with no DNA, the TCRdb D assignment of TRBD1 cannot be verified. This CDR3 has 14 amino acids. Per the germline V gene, CDR1 is LGHNA and CDR2 is YSLEER. The CDR3 here is CASSQDMGDYEQYF.

The chain carries TRBV4-3 and TRBJ2-1; there is no DNA to check the TCRdb D call of TRBD1. This CDR3 has 17 residues. Per the germline V gene, CDR1 is LGHNA and CDR2 is YSLEER. This CDR3 is CASSQDRGTGEINEQFF.

The chain employs TRBV20-1 and TRBJ2-1; lacking DNA, the TRBD2 call made by TCRdb goes unchecked. The CDR3 runs 15 residues. CDR1 is DFQATT, CDR2 SNEGSKA, per germline (reference sequence). CDR3 amino acids: CSARNSGGAAHEQFF.

The chain employs TRBV29-1 and TRBJ2-7; TCRdb's D call of TRBD2 is untestable without DNA. Looked up from germline, CDR1 is SQVTM and CDR2 is ANQGSEA. The CDR3 consists of 13 residues. CDR3 region: CSVAGGLAGEQYF.

This rearrangement joins TRBV6-5 to TRBJ2-1; TCRdb proposes TRBD1, but this gene call is untestable without DNA. The CDR3 length is 13 residues. From germline, CDR1 is MNHEY and CDR2 SVGAGI. The CDR3 reads CASTPGTLNEQFF.

V gene TRBV19 combines with J gene TRBJ2-1; absent DNA, TCRdb's TRBD2 call cannot be checked. Germline CDR1 is LNHDA and CDR2 is SQIVND (reference sequence). This CDR3 has 13 residues. This CDR3 is CASSSGGGDEQFF.

V and J are TRBV27 and TRBJ2-5; there is no DNA to check the TCRdb D call of TRBD1. Germline V lookup: CDR1 MNHEY, CDR2 SMNVEV (reference sequence). CDR3 size: 14 residues. CDR3 loop: CASSPGTVPETQYF.

The gene calls are TRBV14 and TRBJ1-2; the D call of TRBD1 rests on TCRdb alone, since no DNA is present to check it. Germline values: CDR1 SGHDN, CDR2 FVKESK. CDR3 length: 12 residues. This CDR3 reads CASSQGHSGYTF.

V gene TRBV28 combines with J gene TRBJ2-7; the D call of TRBD1 rests on TCRdb alone, since no DNA is present to check it. The CDR3 loop spans 14 amino acids. Germline CDR1 reads MDHEN; CDR2 reads SYDVKM. CDR3 sequence: CASSFRGGLREQYF.

V is TRBV10-3 and J is TRBJ2-5. The germline gives CDR1 ENHRY, CDR2 SYGVKD. This CDR3 comprises 14 residues. CDR3 sequence: CAISEPTLQETQYF.

V gene TRBV12-3 or TRBV12-4 combines with J gene TRBJ1-5. The CDR3 extends over 13 amino acids. The chain's CDR3 is CASTSGYRQPQHF.

The chain combines TRBV12-3 or TRBV12-4 with TRBJ2-1. The CDR3 loop spans 16 amino acids. The CDR3 here is CASSFVRQGPYNEQFF.

CDR3 protein: CSARDRTANLPEQYF. The gene calls are TRBV20-1 and TRBJ2-7; with no DNA, the TCRdb D assignment of TRBD1 cannot be verified. This CDR3 has 15 amino acids. Germline lookup yields CDR1 DFQATT and CDR2 SNEGSKA (reference sequence).

The chain uses TRBV18 and TRBJ2-7; with no DNA, the TCRdb D assignment of TRBD2 cannot be verified. Germline V CDR1 and CDR2: KGHSH, LQKENI. CDR3 length: 13 amino acids. The CDR3 here is CASSSRLHYEQYF. Complete variable domain (other parts from reference TRBV18 and TRBJ2-7): NAGVMQNPRHLVRRRGQEARLRCSPMKGHSHVYWYRQLPEEGLKFMVYLQKENIIDESGMPKERFSAEFPKEGPSILRIQQVVRGDSAAYFCASSSRLHYEQYFGPGTRLTVT.

The genes are TRBV4-1 and TRBJ2-1. The CDR3 is made up of 16 amino acids. Germline CDR1 and CDR2: MGHRA and YSYEKL. The CDR3 loop is CASSQDIGLANNEQFF.

The rearrangement uses TRBV6-2 or TRBV6-3 and TRBJ1-4; TCRdb reports TRBD1, a call that lacks DNA to check it against. CDR3 length equals 17 residues. Germline assignment: CDR1 MNHEY and CDR2 SVGEGT. Here the CDR3 reads CASSYNRTAATNEKLFF.

J is TRBJ2-7 and V is TRBV12-3 or TRBV12-4. The CDR3 extends over 14 amino acids. The CDR3 sequence is CASSLEYGTYEQYF.

The chain is built from TRBV7-2 and TRBJ2-5. CDR1 SGHTA and CDR2 FQGNSA come from the germline V gene. The CDR3 runs to 12 residues. The CDR3 reads CASSLAGGTQYF.

The rearrangement uses TRBV14 and TRBJ2-2. CDR1 is SGHDN and CDR2 is FVKESK in the germline V gene. The CDR3 is 14 residues long. This CDR3 is CASSWSSYTGELFF. The whole variable domain, filled in from reference TRBV14 and TRBJ2-2, reads EAGVTQFPSHSVIEKGQTVTLRCDPISGHDNLYWYRRVMGKEIKFLLHFVKESKQDESGMPNNRFLAERTGGTYSTLKVQPAELEDSGVYFCASSWSSYTGELFFGEGSRLTVL.

The chain recombines TRBV4-3 with TRBJ2-7; TCRdb proposes TRBD2, but this gene call is untestable without DNA. CDR1 is LGHNA and CDR2 is YSLEER in the germline V gene. This CDR3 contains 16 residues. This chain's CDR3 is CASSQDWASGSYEQYF.

This rearrangement joins TRBV28 to TRBJ2-5; checking the TCRdb D call of TRBD2 is not possible without DNA. This CDR3 has 15 residues. From germline, CDR1 is MDHEN and CDR2 SYDVKM. The chain's CDR3 is CASSTGLARRETQYF.

The rearrangement links TRBV12-3 or TRBV12-4 to TRBJ2-2; TCRdb lists TRBD1, though no DNA is available to test this call. This CDR3 spans 15 amino acids. CDR3 sequence: CASSADGRGTGELFF.

This rearrangement joins TRBV7-2 to TRBJ2-2. CDR1 is SGHTA, CDR2 FQGNSA, per germline. This CDR3 spans 15 amino acids. The CDR3 loop reads CASSPHGENTGELFF.

By frequency, this clonotype registers medium-sized. The genes are TRBV11-2 and TRBJ2-7. Germline V gene lookup returns CDR1 SGHAT and CDR2 FQNNGV. CDR3 length: 15 residues. CDR3 region: CASSLGVVPSYEQYF.

V gene TRBV3-1 combines with J gene TRBJ2-1. The CDR3 covers 15 residues. Germline values: CDR1 LGHDT, CDR2 YNNKEL (reference sequence). The CDR3 region is CASSQDSPIYNEQFF.

The rearrangement links TRBV7-7 to TRBJ2-1; TCRdb designates TRBD1, a call that cannot be tested without DNA. The germline V gene has CDR1 SSHAT and CDR2 FNYEAQ (reference sequence). The CDR3 length is 17 residues. CDR3 in amino acids: CASSLVAGRGTIDEQFF.